This paragraph reports one TCR beta chain. Its antigen remains unidentified. These data come from a study of cytomegalovirus exposure and HLA in healthy donors. Study at large: In terms of ancestry, the Caucasian-associated cluster contained 75% to 85% of the approximately 400 genotyped donors. Study-wide results and caveats: Accurate prediction of HLA-A and HLA-B alleles (for most subjects) was reportedly achieved from TCR beta sequences.

A multiplex PCR was run with 60 Vbeta primers and 13 Jbeta primers. TCRdb's table, derived via immunoSEQ multiplex PCR, lists solely in-frame clones and lacks some. The table includes about 100,000 clones, around three quarters detected once. V lost 1 base and J 3 bases, leaving 16 bases between the germline ends. Germline CDR1 reads SGHAT; CDR2 reads FQNNGV. The CDR3 runs 16 residues. The sequencing input was PBMCs. The clonotype originates from a female donor in good health and CMV-seropositive. The chain couples TRBV11-2 to TRBJ2-7; the D gene is possibly TRBD1 (6 bases). The CDR3 loop is CASSLGHRTAFYEQYF. DNA for the CDR3: TGTGCCAGCAGCTTAGGGCACCGGACAGCCTTCTACGAGCAGTACTTC.